A selection of T cell receptor beta chains follows, all from one sample in a study of cytomegalovirus exposure and HLA in healthy donors. TCRdb's table, derived via immunoSEQ multiplex PCR, lists solely in-frame clones and lacks some. The table lists 250,000 to 350,000 clones, approximately 90% of them singletons. Sequenced input: PBMCs. Receptors originate from a woman under 30 in good health and CMV-seronegative. Both conserved end residues are part of each CDR3. A D gene is named only where the DNA matches it firmly. The size entry is marked missing in some rows and otherwise reads once, few, many or a size class.

V	size	J	D	DNA	CDR3
TRBV6-1	once	TRBJ2-3	NA	TGTGCCAGCAGTGAATGGTCGCAGGTGGCAGATACGCAGTATTTT	CASSEWSQVADTQYF
TRBV7-3	NA	TRBJ2-5	TRBD2	TGTGCCAGCAGCTCCAGCGGGGAAGAGACCCAGTACTTC	CASSSSGEETQYF
TRBV7-9	NA	TRBJ2-6	NA	TGTTCCAGCAGCGCCGACAAAACTGGGGCCAACGTCCTGACTTTC	CSSSADKTGANVLTF
TRBV10-2	NA	TRBJ1-2	NA	TGCGCCAGCGGTGCAGGGGCCTATGGCTACACCTTC	CASGAGAYGYTF
TRBV6-4	NA	TRBJ1-6	TRBD1	TGTGCCAGCAGTGTCAACCGACAGGGGAATTCACCCCTCCACTTT	CASSVNRQGNSPLHF
TRBV5-4	NA	TRBJ1-4	NA	TGTGCCAGCAGCGTTCCGACTGAGATGGGTGAAAAACTGTTTTTT	CASSVPTEMGEKLFF
TRBV5-1	NA	TRBJ1-1	NA	TGCGCCAGCTCAAGGACAGTGAACACTGAAGCTTTCTTT	CASSRTVNTEAFF
TRBV27	NA	TRBJ2-7	NA	TGTGCCAGCAGGTCGCTCAAGAGGTACGAGCAGTACTTC	CASRSLKRYEQYF
TRBV14	NA	TRBJ1-1	NA	TGTGCCAGTAGAAGATGGGAGGGGAACACTGAAGCTTTCTTT	CASRRWEGNTEAFF
TRBV5-1	few	TRBJ2-1	NA	TGCGCCAGCAGCTTGGCTCGGGGGTACAATGAGCAGTTCTTC	CASSLARGYNEQFF
TRBV6-1	NA	TRBJ2-1	TRBD2	TGTGCCAGCAGTGAAGCAGGCCCTGCTAGCGGGGGGGTCAATGAGCAGTTCTTC	CASSEAGPASGGVNEQFF
TRBV11-2	NA	TRBJ2-7	TRBD1	TGTGCCAGCAGCTTAGTCATAGGGACAGGGGTACTCTACTTC	CASSLVIGTGVLYF
TRBV10-3	NA	TRBJ1-2	TRBD1	TGTGCCATCAGTGAAGGGACAGGGAATGGTGGCTACACCTTC	CAISEGTGNGGYTF
TRBV10-1	NA	TRBJ1-6	NA	TGCGCCAGCAGCCCTGGTGGGAGAGGACCCCTCCACTTT	CASSPGGRGPLHF
TRBV4-2	NA	TRBJ2-7	NA	TGTGCCAGCAGCCAAGATGACGGGAGCTCCTACGAGCAGTACTTC	CASSQDDGSSYEQYF
TRBV20-1	NA	TRBJ1-2	NA	TGCAGTGCCCCCTCGGGAGGCTACACCTTC	CSAPSGGYTF
TRBV5-1	NA	TRBJ2-3	TRBD2	TGCGCCAGCAGCTTGGTTCCAGCGGGGGACACAGATACGCAGTATTTT	CASSLVPAGDTDTQYF
TRBV4-1	NA	TRBJ2-7	TRBD2	TGCGCCAGCAGCCAAGATCAGGGTAATGCACTAGCGGGGGGGCCGAAAAACGAGCAGTACTTC	CASSQDQGNALAGGPKNEQYF
TRBV4-2	NA	TRBJ2-7	NA	TGTGCCAGCAGCCCCCCCCTTGACAAAGCCTACGAGCAGTACTTC	CASSPPLDKAYEQYF
TRBV7-2	NA	TRBJ2-3	NA	TGTGCCAGCAGCTTACAAGCCCATAGCACAGATACGCAGTATTTT	CASSLQAHSTDTQYF
TRBV2	once	TRBJ1-5	NA	TGTGCCAGCAGTGAAAAAGGGTGGGGGCTGGGCGGTCAGCCCCAGCATTTT	CASSEKGWGLGGQPQHF
TRBV18	few	TRBJ2-1	NA	TGTGCCAGCTCACCACCTACAGGGTCCTACAATGAGCAGTTCTTC	CASSPPTGSYNEQFF